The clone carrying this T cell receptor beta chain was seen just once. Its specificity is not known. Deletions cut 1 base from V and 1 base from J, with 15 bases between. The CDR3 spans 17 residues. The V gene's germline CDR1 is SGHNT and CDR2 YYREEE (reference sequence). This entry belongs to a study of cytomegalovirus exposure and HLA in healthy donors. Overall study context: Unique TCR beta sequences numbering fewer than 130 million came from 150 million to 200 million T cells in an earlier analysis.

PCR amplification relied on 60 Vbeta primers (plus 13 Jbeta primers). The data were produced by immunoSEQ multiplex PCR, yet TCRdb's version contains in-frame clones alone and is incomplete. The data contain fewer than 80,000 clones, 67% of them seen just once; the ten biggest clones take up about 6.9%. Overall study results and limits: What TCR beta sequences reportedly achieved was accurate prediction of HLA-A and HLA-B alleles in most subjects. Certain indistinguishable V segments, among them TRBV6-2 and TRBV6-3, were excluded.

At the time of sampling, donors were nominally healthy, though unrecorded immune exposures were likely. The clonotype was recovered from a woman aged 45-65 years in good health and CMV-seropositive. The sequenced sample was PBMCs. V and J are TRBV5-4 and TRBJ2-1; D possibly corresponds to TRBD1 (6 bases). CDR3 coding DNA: TGTGCCAGCAGCTTGTTGTCGGACAGCTTGTCCTACAATGAGCAGTTCTTC. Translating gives CASSLLSDSLSYNEQFF.